This entry describes one TCR beta chain. Its antigen remains unidentified. The data are from a study of OX40 agonist ivuxolimab in advanced cancers. Looking at the study overall: Patients received ivuxolimab, an intravenous treatment, every 2 weeks at 0.01 to 10 mg/kg. It was permissible to have had prior anti-PD-1, anti-PD-L1 or anti-CTLA-4 therapy, and under 45% had some. Findings of the study overall: Expansion of clones was among the lowest in partial responders at 0.1-3.0 mg/kg. The mean number of expanded clones was higher in CD8+ T cells than in CD4+.

Assay: immunoSEQ multiplex PCR; the TCRdb copy retains only in-frame clones and omits some. Of some 50,000 clones listed, 88% are singletons. Trimming left V 2 bases short and J 0 bases short, with 12 bases between. Germline assignment: CDR1 SGHDT and CDR2 YYEEEE. The CDR3 length is 16 residues. This clonotype was obtained from an adult with an advanced solid tumor such as melanoma, head and neck, liver or kidney cancer. V usage is TRBV5-6 and J usage is TRBJ2-4, with D possibly TRBD1 on 5 matching bases. The sample here was CD4+ or CD8+ T cells sorted from blood, taken in a trial of the OX40 agonist ivuxolimab. The chain's CDR3 is CASSFQGTLAKNIQYF. The CDR3 coding sequence is TGTGCCAGCAGCTTCCAGGGTACTTTAGCCAAAAACATTCAGTACTTC. The entire variable domain, with the rest obtained from reference TRBV5-6 and TRBJ2-4, is as follows: DAGVTQSPTHLIKTRGQQVTLRCSPKSGHDTVSWYQQALGQGPQFIFQYYEEEERQRGNFPDRFSGHQFPNYSSELNVNALLLGDSALYLCASSFQGTLAKNIQYFGAGTRLSVL.